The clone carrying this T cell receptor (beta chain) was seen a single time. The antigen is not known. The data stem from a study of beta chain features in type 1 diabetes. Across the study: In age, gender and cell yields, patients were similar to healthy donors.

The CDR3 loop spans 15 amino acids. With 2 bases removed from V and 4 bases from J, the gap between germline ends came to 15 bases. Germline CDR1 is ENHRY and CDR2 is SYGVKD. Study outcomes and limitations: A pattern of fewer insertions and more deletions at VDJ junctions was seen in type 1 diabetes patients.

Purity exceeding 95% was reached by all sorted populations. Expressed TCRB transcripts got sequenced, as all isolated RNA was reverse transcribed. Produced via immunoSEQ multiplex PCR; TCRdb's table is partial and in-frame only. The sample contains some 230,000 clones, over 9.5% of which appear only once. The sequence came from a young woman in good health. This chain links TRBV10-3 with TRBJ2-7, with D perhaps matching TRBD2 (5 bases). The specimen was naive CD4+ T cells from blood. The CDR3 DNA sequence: TGTGCCATCAGTGAGAAGGGTCTAGCAAATTACGAGCAGTACTTC. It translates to CAISEKGLANYEQYF.